A selection of T cell receptor beta chains follows, all from one sample in a study of beta chain features in type 1 diabetes. Profiled with immunoSEQ multiplex PCR; TCRdb holds only in-frame clones, not every one. The table lists 300,000 to 450,000 clones, 10% to 15% of them singletons. Sequencing used naive CD4+ T cells from blood. The receptor set was obtained from a man aged 18 to 29 in good health. Each CDR3 is given with its conserved first and last residue. The D gene is left open where the match is weak. A row's size may be missing; if present it is once, few, many or a size class.

TRBJ2-1	.	TRBV9	few	CASSVGGIRNEQFF	TGTGCCAGCAGCGTCGGCGGGATTCGTAATGAGCAGTTCTTC
TRBJ1-2	.	TRBV5-1	few	CASSLGPEYGYTF	TGCGCCAGCAGCTTGGGTCCGGAGTATGGCTACACCTTC
TRBJ2-2	.	TRBV11-1	.	CASSPTPANTGELFF	TGTGCCAGCAGCCCGACACCCGCGAACACCGGGGAGCTGTTTTTT
TRBJ1-6	.	TRBV5-1	.	CASSNQQGGNSPLHF	TGCGCCAGCAGCAATCAACAGGGAGGGAATTCACCCCTCCACTTT
TRBJ1-4	TRBD1	TRBV30	few	CAWSTGLREKLFF	TGTGCCTGGTCGACAGGGTTACGAGAAAAACTGTTTTTT
TRBJ2-3	TRBD2	TRBV27	few	CASSPIAGDTQYF	TGTGCCAGCAGTCCAATAGCGGGAGATACGCAGTATTTT
TRBJ2-5	TRBD2	TRBV28	.	CASSSSGGYQETQYF	TGTGCCAGCAGCTCTAGCGGGGGATACCAAGAGACCCAGTACTTC
TRBJ2-2	TRBD1	TRBV28	.	CASNPQGVGTGELFF	TGTGCCAGCAACCCACAGGGGGTTGGCACCGGGGAGCTGTTTTTT
TRBJ2-1	.	TRBV5-1	few	CASSLGQAAPYNEQFF	TGCGCCAGCAGCTTGGGCCAAGCGGCTCCCTACAATGAGCAGTTCTTC
TRBJ1-1	.	TRBV19	few	CASSIPGRQGLTEAFF	TGTGCCAGTAGTATACCCGGTCGCCAGGGCTTGACTGAAGCTTTCTTT
TRBJ2-5	.	TRBV6-5	few	CASSLGRETQYF	TGTGCCAGCAGTTTAGGGAGGGAGACCCAGTACTTC
TRBJ1-2	.	TRBV5-1	.	CASSFVQEPYGYTF	TGCGCCAGCAGCTTCGTACAGGAACCCTATGGCTACACCTTC
TRBJ1-5	.	TRBV4-1	.	CASSQDPGELQPQHF	TGCGCCAGCAGCCAAGACCCAGGGGAGCTTCAGCCCCAGCATTTT
TRBJ1-2	.	TRBV19	few	CASRRTLYGYTF	TGTGCCAGTAGACGGACACTCTATGGCTACACCTTC
TRBJ2-5	.	TRBV11-1	few	CASSLRGQETQYF	TGTGCCAGCAGTCTGAGGGGACAAGAGACCCAATACTTC
TRBJ2-2	.	TRBV9	.	CASSVDSGSTGELFF	TGTGCCAGCAGCGTAGATAGTGGGAGCACCGGGGAGCTGTTTTTT
TRBJ2-7	.	TRBV5-1	once	CASSRSPDRGSEQYF	TGCGCCAGCAGCAGGTCCCCAGACCGAGGGTCCGAGCAGTACTTC
TRBJ2-7	TRBD2	TRBV7-6	few	CASSKGASGRWDEQYF	TGTGCCAGCAGCAAAGGGGCTAGCGGGAGATGGGACGAGCAGTACTTC
TRBJ2-7	.	TRBV5-4	.	CASSLDRRGGSYEQYF	TGTGCCAGCAGCTTGGATAGGAGGGGTGGCTCCTACGAGCAGTACTTC
TRBJ1-2	TRBD1	TRBV27	.	CASSQETGPDYGYTF	TGTGCCAGCAGTCAAGAGACAGGGCCGGACTATGGCTACACCTTC
TRBJ1-1	.	TRBV7-9	few	CASSLRTANTEAFF	TGTGCCAGCAGCTTACGGACAGCGAACACTGAAGCTTTCTTT
TRBJ2-3	.	TRBV7-2	few	CASSLVAPRTDTQYF	TGTGCCAGCAGCTTGGTAGCGCCCCGCACAGATACGCAGTATTTT
TRBJ1-2	TRBD1	TRBV5-6	.	CASSPLDRDSHGYTF	TGTGCCAGCAGCCCGCTAGACAGGGACTCCCATGGCTACACCTTC
TRBJ1-1	TRBD1	TRBV12-5	few	CASCRDRATEAFF	TGTGCTAGTTGTCGGGACAGGGCAACTGAAGCTTTCTTT
TRBJ1-2	TRBD1	TRBV5-1	.	CASSIRQGRSEGYTF	TGCGCCAGCAGCATAAGACAGGGACGATCAGAAGGCTACACCTTC
TRBJ2-5	TRBD1	TRBV4-1	few	CASSQMDRALKETQYF	TGCGCCAGCAGCCAAATGGACAGGGCCCTTAAAGAGACCCAGTACTTC
TRBJ1-5	TRBD1	TRBV28	.	CASSAQGWSNQPQHF	TGTGCCAGCAGTGCACAGGGGTGGAGCAATCAGCCCCAGCATTTT
TRBJ1-4	.	TRBV19	few	CASSIDRPTNEKLFF	TGTGCCAGTAGTATCGACAGGCCAACTAATGAAAAACTGTTTTTT